This T cell receptor beta chain derives from a study of technical replicates of blood from several donors (TCRdb year 2017). V gives up 3 bases and J gives up 3 bases, and the segment between their germline ends measures 6 bases. Reading from cysteine to phenylalanine, the CDR3 counts 13 amino acids. Of all the DNA, just the CDR3 is kept, 39 bases in frame from base 1. Reading the germline V gene gives CDR1 SGDLS and CDR2 YYNGEE. Receptor libraries were prepared by the immunoSEQ multiplex PCR assay. This immuneACCESS table, as held by TCRdb, lists in-frame sequences with V and J called but not all clones. Of the missing ones, under half trace to an unresolved V gene in checked studies; the others have no known cause. Across this sample there are 40,000 to 60,000 clones, with about 86% seen only once. The top ten clonotypes cover roughly 5.8% of the sample. Turning to this clone: Which antigen it targets is not known. No base quality values were provided; no much bigger clone lies one nucleotide off.

Sequencing used PBMCs. In this chain, TRBV9 is recombined with TRBJ2-2; matching of 5 bases hints at TRBD1 as the D gene. The sequence derives from a human donor in good health. Some clones in this sample may be carry-over from other donors' samples. The bases are TGTGCCAGCAGCGCAGGGTACACCGGGGAGCTGTTTTTT. It specifies CASSAGYTGELFF.